This T cell receptor (beta chain) was documented in a study of neoadjuvant anti-PD-1 for oral cavity cancer. The CDR3 extends over 17 amino acids. Germline values: CDR1 SGHTA, CDR2 FQGNSA. The V end was cut by 0 bases, the J end by 10 bases, with 22 bases between. The repertoire was sequenced with immunoSEQ multiplex PCR; TCRdb's copy has only in-frame clones and lacks some. The data show roughly 13,000 clones, around three fifths seen once. The chain uses TRBV7-2 and TRBJ2-1, with D possibly being TRBD2 (5 bases). The TCR comes from a person aged 35-79 years with oral cavity squamous cell carcinoma. The material sequenced was PBMCs, taken before nivolumab (anti-PD-1) treatment. The CDR3 reads CASSLAQGSGLRLEQFF. The DNA of the CDR3 is TGTGCCAGCAGCTTAGCGCAAGGAAGCGGCCTGCGCTTAGAGCAGTTCTTC.